This T cell receptor beta chain was recorded in a study of T cells after yellow fever vaccination. Trimming left V 0 bases short and J 2 bases short, with 2 bases between. Germline CDR1 is GTSNPN and CDR2 is SVGIG (reference sequence). This CDR3 has 13 residues. One entry per CDR3 protein results from TCRdb running MiXCR on the 5' RACE reads. The sample lists under 300,000 distinct CDR3 sequences, approximately 6.8% occurring once. This clonotype turned up a few times. The source of this sequence is a man aged 25-40 years who received the YFV17D yellow fever vaccine. The source was CD4+ T cells sorted from PBMCs, collected on the day of the yellow fever booster vaccination. The gene calls are TRBV30 and TRBJ2-6; D remains ambiguous. Here the CDR3 DNA reads TGTGCCTGGAGTGTACCTGGGGCCAACGTCCTGACTTTC. Protein product: CAWSVPGANVLTF.